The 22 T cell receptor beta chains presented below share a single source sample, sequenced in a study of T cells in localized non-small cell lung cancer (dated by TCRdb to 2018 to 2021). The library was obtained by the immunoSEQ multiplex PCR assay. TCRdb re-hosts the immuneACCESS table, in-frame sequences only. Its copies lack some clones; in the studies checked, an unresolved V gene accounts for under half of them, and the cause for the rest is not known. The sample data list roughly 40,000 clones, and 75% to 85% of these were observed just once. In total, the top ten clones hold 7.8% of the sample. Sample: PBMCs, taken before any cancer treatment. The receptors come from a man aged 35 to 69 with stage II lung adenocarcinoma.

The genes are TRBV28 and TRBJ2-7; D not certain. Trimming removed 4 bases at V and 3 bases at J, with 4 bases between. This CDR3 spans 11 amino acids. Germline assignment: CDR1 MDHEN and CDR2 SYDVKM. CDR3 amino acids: CASSSFYEQYF. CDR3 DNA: TGTGCCAGCAGTTCCTTCTACGAGCAGTACTTC.

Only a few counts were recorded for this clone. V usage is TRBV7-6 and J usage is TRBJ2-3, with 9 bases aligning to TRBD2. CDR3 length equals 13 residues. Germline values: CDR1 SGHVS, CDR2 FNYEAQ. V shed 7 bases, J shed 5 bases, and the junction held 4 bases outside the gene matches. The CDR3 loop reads CASTLSGRDTQYF. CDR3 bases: TGTGCCAGCACCCTTAGCGGGAGAGATACGCAGTATTTT.

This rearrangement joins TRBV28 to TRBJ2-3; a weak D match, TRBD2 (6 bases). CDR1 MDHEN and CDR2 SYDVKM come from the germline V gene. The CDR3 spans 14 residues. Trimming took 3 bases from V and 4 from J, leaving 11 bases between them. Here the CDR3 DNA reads TGTGCCAGCAGTTTCGTCGGGAGCGCAGATACGCAGTATTTT. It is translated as CASSFVGSADTQYF.

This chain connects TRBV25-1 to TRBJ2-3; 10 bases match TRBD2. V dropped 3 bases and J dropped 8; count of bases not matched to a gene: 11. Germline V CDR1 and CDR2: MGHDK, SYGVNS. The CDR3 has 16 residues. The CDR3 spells CASSDSSSGGAGTQYF. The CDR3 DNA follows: TGTGCCAGCAGTGATAGTTCTAGCGGGGGTGCGGGTACGCAGTATTTT.

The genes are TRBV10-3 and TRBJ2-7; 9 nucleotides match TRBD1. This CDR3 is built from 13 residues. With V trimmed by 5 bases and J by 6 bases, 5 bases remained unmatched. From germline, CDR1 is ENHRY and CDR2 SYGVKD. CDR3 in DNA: TGTGCCATCAGTTCGGGACAGGGAAGCGAGCAGTACTTC. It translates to CAISSGQGSEQYF.

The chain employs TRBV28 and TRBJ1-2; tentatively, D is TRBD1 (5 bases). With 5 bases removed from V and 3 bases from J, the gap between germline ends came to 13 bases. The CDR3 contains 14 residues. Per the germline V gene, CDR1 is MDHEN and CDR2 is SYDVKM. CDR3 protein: CASSPRGGYYGYTF. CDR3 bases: TGTGCCAGCAGTCCCCGGGGGGGTTACTATGGCTACACCTTC.

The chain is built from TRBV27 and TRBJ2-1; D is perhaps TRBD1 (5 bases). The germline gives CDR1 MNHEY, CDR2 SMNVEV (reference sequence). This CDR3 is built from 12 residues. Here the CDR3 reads CGVRTLGDEQFF. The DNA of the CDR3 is TGTGGGGTGAGGACCCTAGGGGATGAGCAGTTCTTC.

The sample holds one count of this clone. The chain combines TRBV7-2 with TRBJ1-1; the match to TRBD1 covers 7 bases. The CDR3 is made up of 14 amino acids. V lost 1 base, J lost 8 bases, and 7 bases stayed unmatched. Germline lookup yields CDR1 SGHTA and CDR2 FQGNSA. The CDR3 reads CASSLGPGQLEAFF. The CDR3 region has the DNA TGTGCCAGCAGCTTAGGGCCGGGACAGCTGGAAGCTTTCTTT.

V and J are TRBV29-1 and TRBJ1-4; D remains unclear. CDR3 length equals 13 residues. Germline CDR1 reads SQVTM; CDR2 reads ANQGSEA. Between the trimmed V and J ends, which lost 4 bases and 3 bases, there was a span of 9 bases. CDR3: CSVALSANEKLFF. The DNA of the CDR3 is TGCAGCGTTGCACTTAGCGCTAATGAAAAACTGTTTTTT.

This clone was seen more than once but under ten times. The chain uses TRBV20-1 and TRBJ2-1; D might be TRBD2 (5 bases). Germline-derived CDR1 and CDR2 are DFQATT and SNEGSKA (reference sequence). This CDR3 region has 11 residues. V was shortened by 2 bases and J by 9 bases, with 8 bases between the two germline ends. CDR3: CSARSGVEQFF. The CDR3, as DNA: TGCAGTGCTAGATCCGGGGTTGAGCAGTTCTTC.

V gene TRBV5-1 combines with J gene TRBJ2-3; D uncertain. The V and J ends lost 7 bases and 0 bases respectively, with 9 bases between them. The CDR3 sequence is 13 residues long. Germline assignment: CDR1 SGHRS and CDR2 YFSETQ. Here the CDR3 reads CASHTRSTDTQYF. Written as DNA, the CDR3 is TGCGCCAGCCACACCCGGAGCACAGATACGCAGTATTTT.

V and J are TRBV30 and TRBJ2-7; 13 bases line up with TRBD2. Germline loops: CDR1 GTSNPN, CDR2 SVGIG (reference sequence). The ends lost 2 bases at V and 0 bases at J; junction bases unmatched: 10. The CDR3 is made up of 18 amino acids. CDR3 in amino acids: CAWSYREGLAGSSYEQYF. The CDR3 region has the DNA TGTGCCTGGAGTTACAGGGAGGGACTAGCGGGGAGCTCCTACGAGCAGTACTTC.

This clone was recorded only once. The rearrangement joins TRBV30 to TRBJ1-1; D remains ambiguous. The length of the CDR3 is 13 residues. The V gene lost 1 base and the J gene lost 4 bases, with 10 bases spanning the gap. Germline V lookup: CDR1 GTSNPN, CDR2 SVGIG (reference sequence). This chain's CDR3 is CAWSGSGITEAFF. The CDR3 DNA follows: TGTGCCTGGAGTGGTTCCGGGATCACTGAAGCTTTCTTT.

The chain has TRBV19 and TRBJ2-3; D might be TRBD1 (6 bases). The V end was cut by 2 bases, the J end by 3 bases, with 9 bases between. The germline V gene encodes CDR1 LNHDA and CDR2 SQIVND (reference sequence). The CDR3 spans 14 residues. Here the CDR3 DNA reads TGTGCCAGTAGTATAAGGGGGTCGACAGATACGCAGTATTTT. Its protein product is CASSIRGSTDTQYF.

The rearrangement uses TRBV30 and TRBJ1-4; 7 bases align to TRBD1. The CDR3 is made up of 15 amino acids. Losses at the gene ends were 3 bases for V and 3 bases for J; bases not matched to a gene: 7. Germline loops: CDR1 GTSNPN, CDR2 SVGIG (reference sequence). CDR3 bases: TGTGCCTGGAGCAGATATGGGACAGCTAATGAAAAACTGTTTTTT. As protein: CAWSRYGTANEKLFF.

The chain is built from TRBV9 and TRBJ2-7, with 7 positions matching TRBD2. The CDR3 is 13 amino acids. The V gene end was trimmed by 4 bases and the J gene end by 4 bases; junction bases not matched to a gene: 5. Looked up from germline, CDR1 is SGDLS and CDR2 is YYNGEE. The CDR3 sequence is CASSPAGIYEQYF. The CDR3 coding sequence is TGTGCCAGCAGCCCAGCGGGAATTTACGAGCAGTACTTC.

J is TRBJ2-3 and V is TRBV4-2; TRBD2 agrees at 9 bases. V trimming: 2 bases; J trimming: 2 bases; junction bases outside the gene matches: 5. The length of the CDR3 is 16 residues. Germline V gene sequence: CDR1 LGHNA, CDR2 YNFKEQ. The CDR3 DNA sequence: TGTGCCAGCAGCCAAAAAAGCGGGGGGCCCACAGATACGCAGTATTTT. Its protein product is CASSQKSGGPTDTQYF.

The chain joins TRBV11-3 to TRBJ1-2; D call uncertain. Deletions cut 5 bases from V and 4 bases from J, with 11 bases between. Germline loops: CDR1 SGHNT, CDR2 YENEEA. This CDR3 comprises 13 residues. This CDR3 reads CASSQPGIYGYTF. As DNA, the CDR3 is TGTGCCAGCAGCCAACCCGGGATCTATGGCTACACCTTC.

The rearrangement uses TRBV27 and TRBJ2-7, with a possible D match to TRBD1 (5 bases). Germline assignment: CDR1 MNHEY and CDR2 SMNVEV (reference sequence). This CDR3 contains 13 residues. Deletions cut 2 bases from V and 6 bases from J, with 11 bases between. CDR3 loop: CASSLGEGVEQYF. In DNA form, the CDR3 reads TGTGCCAGCAGTTTAGGGGAAGGGGTCGAGCAGTACTTC.

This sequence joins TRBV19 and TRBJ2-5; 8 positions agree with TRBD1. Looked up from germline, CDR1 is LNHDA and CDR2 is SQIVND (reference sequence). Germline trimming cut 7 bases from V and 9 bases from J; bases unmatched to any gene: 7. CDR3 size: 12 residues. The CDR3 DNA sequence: TGTGCCAGTACAGGGGGCCAGGGGGCCCAGTACTTC. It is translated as CASTGGQGAQYF.

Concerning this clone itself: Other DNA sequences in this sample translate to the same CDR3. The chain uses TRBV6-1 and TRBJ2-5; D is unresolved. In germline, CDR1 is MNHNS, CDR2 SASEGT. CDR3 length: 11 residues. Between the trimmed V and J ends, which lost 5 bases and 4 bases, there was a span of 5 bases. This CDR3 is CASSYGETQYF. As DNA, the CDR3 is TGTGCCAGCAGTTACGGAGAGACCCAGTACTTC.

CDR3 sequence reads: CASKPGQGASQPQHF. The CDR3 bases are TGTGCCAGCAAACCGGGACAGGGGGCAAGTCAGCCCCAGCATTTT. The chain links TRBV6-6 to TRBJ1-5; 12 bases fit TRBD1. CDR1 and CDR2 from the germline V gene are MNHNY and SVGAGI (reference sequence). Trimming removed 7 bases from V and 6 bases from J; junction bases left unmatched: 7. The CDR3 extends over 15 amino acids.